Below, 21 T cell receptor beta chains from the same sample are listed, as sequenced in a study of blood T cell repertoires in COVID-19. Method: immunoSEQ multiplex PCR; TCRdb's copy keeps in-frame clones and lacks some. The sample lists 330,000 or so clones, about 90% occurring once. Sequenced sample: PBMCs or T cells enriched from blood (not recorded which). These receptors were collected from a woman aged 30 to 39 who had recovered from COVID-19.

The V and J genes are TRBV6-5 and TRBJ1-6, with D perhaps TRBD1 (5 bases). V gave up 0 bases and J gave up 7 bases, with 10 bases separating them. Germline assignment: CDR1 MNHEY and CDR2 SVGAGI. This CDR3 region has 15 residues. CDR3 bases: TGTGCCAGCAGTTACTCGATGACAGCAAATTCACCCCTCCACTTT. Translating it yields CASSYSMTANSPLHF.

Concerning this clone: Since a much larger clone is just one base distant, this may be a read error. The chain is built from TRBV27 and TRBJ1-3, with D unresolved. The CDR3 loop spans 13 amino acids. The germline V gene has CDR1 MNHEY and CDR2 SMNVEV (reference sequence). V gave up 4 bases and J gave up 0 bases, with 4 bases separating them. The DNA of the CDR3 is TGTGCCAGCAGTTCAAACTCTGGAAACACCATATATTTT. It specifies CASSSNSGNTIYF.

Turning to this clone: Other DNA sequences in the sample encode the same CDR3. The V gene is TRBV9, the J gene TRBJ2-3, with 11 bases fitting TRBD2. The CDR3 runs 15 residues. Trimming took 3 bases from V and 3 from J; bases not matched to a gene: 3. CDR1 and CDR2 from the germline V gene are SGDLS and YYNGEE. This CDR3 is CASSAGTSGTDTQYF. The CDR3 DNA reads as TGTGCCAGCAGCGCAGGGACTAGCGGAACAGATACGCAGTATTTT.

This chain uses TRBV29-1 with TRBJ1-1; TRBD1 is a possible D gene (5 bases). The length of the CDR3 is 13 residues. The germline CDR1 and CDR2 sequences are SQVTM and ANQGSEA. The germline V and J ends were trimmed by 8 bases and 0 bases, with 13 bases remaining between them. CDR3 bases: TGCAGCTCACGGGGGGGGTTGAACACTGAAGCTTTCTTT. Translating it yields CSSRGGLNTEAFF.

V gene TRBV10-2 combines with J gene TRBJ1-5; D possibly corresponds to TRBD1 (6 bases). V was trimmed by 2 bases and J by 2 bases, leaving 13 bases between them. The CDR3 extends over 16 amino acids. In germline, CDR1 is WSHSY, CDR2 SAAADI. CDR3 nucleotides: TGCGCCAGCAGTGAGACCCAGGGGAGTGGCAATCAGCCCCAGCATTTT. It is translated as CASSETQGSGNQPQHF.

This clone has a handful of counts. The V call is TRBV6-2 or TRBV6-3, the J call TRBJ1-5; D call uncertain. The CDR3 has 14 residues. V was cut by 2 bases and J by 6 bases, with 11 bases left in between. Germline V gene lookup returns CDR1 MNHEY and CDR2 SVGEGT. CDR3 protein: CASSYDAWAQPQHF. CDR3 nucleotide sequence: TGTGCCAGCAGTTACGATGCCTGGGCTCAGCCCCAGCATTTT.

The chain carries TRBV5-1 and TRBJ2-7; the match to TRBD1 covers 7 bases. Germline V lookup: CDR1 SGHRS, CDR2 YFSETQ. V was pared by 2 bases and J by 1 base, with 15 bases of the junction left unmatched. There are 18 residues in the CDR3. This chain's CDR3 is CASSLQWPPGTASYEQYF. CDR3 nucleotides: TGCGCCAGCAGCTTACAGTGGCCACCGGGGACAGCTTCCTACGAGCAGTACTTC.

The chain uses TRBV11-2 and TRBJ2-7; no clear D gene. Germline V gene data show CDR1 as SGHAT and CDR2 as FQNNGV. The CDR3 is 14 amino acids. The V and J ends lost 0 bases and 6 bases respectively, with 12 bases between them. The DNA of the CDR3 is TGTGCCAGCAGCTTAGACCTCAGCGTGAGCGAGCAGTACTTC. Its protein product is CASSLDLSVSEQYF.

This chain connects TRBV11-2 to TRBJ2-7, with no clear D. Germline loops: CDR1 SGHAT, CDR2 FQNNGV. Between the trimmed V and J ends, which lost 7 bases and 6 bases, there was a span of 10 bases. This CDR3 region has 11 residues. The CDR3 here is CASTPAGEQYF. As DNA, the CDR3 is TGTGCCAGCACCCCCGCCGGCGAGCAGTACTTC.

This clone was detected only a few times. The chain recombines TRBV10-3 with TRBJ2-1, with TRBD2 matching 8 bases. The V gene's germline CDR1 is ENHRY and CDR2 SYGVKD. The CDR3 loop spans 13 amino acids. The ends lost 8 bases at V and 5 bases at J; junction bases unmatched: 5. This CDR3 reads CAIGSGGDNEQFF. In DNA, the CDR3 is TGTGCCATCGGGTCGGGAGGGGACAATGAGCAGTTCTTC.

The chain is built from TRBV14 and TRBJ1-1; D is undetermined. CDR3 length equals 15 residues. Per germline, CDR1 SGHDN and CDR2 FVKESK. V shed 3 bases and J shed 0 bases, with 11 bases lying between them. DNA for the CDR3: TGTGCCAGCAGCCATAAACAGATAATGAACACTGAAGCTTTCTTT. Protein: CASSHKQIMNTEAFF. Looking up the rest from reference TRBV14 and TRBJ1-1 gives the full variable domain: EAGVTQFPSHSVIEKGQTVTLRCDPISGHDNLYWYRRVMGKEIKFLLHFVKESKQDESGMPNNRFLAERTGGTYSTLKVQPAELEDSGVYFCASSHKQIMNTEAFFGQGTRLTVV.

The rearrangement joins TRBV3-1 (or the pseudogene TRBV3-2) to TRBJ2-7, with TRBD2 matching over 8 bases. The CDR3 consists of 17 residues. The germline gives CDR1 LGHDT, CDR2 YNNKEL (reference sequence). The ends lost 0 bases at V and 6 bases at J; junction bases unmatched: 13. CDR3 region: CASSQDRDSGDPREQYF. CDR3 bases: TGTGCCAGCAGCCAAGATCGGGATAGCGGGGACCCTCGCGAGCAGTACTTC.

This sequence joins TRBV7-8 and TRBJ2-1; 12 nucleotides line up with TRBD2. Germline V gene sequence: CDR1 SGHVS, CDR2 FQNEAQ. This CDR3 contains 16 residues. The V and J ends lost 5 bases and 5 bases, in that order; junction bases with no gene match: 7. The CDR3 coding sequence is TGTGCCAGCAGCCAACTAGCGGGGGGAAAAAACAATGAGCAGTTCTTC. This encodes CASSQLAGGKNNEQFF.

The V and J genes are TRBV19 and TRBJ2-5; a possible D gene is TRBD2 (6 bases). CDR3 length: 14 residues. Trimming cost V 3 bases and J 5 bases, with 13 bases left between them. Germline CDR1 is LNHDA and CDR2 is SQIVND (reference sequence). For the CDR3, the DNA is TGTGCCAGTAGTATGCAGGGAGGACCGGAGACCCAGTACTTC. Its translation is CASSMQGGPETQYF.

This chain uses TRBV27 with TRBJ1-2; D might be TRBD1 (5 bases). The V and J ends lost 5 bases and 5 bases respectively, with 12 bases between them. The CDR3 is 13 residues long. Germline V gene lookup returns CDR1 MNHEY and CDR2 SMNVEV (reference sequence). The CDR3: CASSPDNRYGYTF. The CDR3 region has the DNA TGTGCCAGCAGTCCGGACAATCGGTATGGCTACACCTTC.

This clone was picked up one time. The chain has TRBV27 and TRBJ1-5; D gene unclear. The CDR3 is made up of 15 amino acids. The germline V gene has CDR1 MNHEY and CDR2 SMNVEV (reference sequence). Trimming pared 5 bases from V and 0 bases from J, leaving 11 bases between. The CDR3 loop reads CASSPGDSSNQPQHF. The DNA of the CDR3 is TGTGCCAGCAGTCCCGGGGATTCTAGCAATCAGCCCCAGCATTTT.

V usage is TRBV5-1 and J usage is TRBJ2-7; D remains unclear. V lost 5 bases to trimming and J lost 4 bases, with 16 bases between them. The CDR3 runs to 14 residues. The germline CDR1 and CDR2 sequences are SGHRS and YFSETQ. The CDR3 spells CASSPGQNLYEQYF. In DNA form, the CDR3 reads TGCGCCAGCAGTCCTGGGCAGAACCTTTACGAGCAGTACTTC.

The genes are TRBV10-3 and TRBJ1-2; perhaps TRBD1 as D (5 bases). Germline V lookup: CDR1 ENHRY, CDR2 SYGVKD. V lost 7 bases to trimming and J lost 4 bases, with 19 bases between them. CDR3 length: 15 amino acids. The CDR3 region has the DNA TGTGCCATCACCACCGACCACACAGGTTCCTATGGCTACACCTTC. Amino acids: CAITTDHTGSYGYTF.

J is TRBJ1-5 and V is TRBV7-2; D might be TRBD1 (5 bases). The CDR3 totals 15 residues. V was clipped by 2 bases and J by 4 bases, with 12 bases between them. Germline lookup yields CDR1 SGHTA and CDR2 FQGNSA. CDR3 nucleotides: TGTGCCAGCAGCTTACAGGGAGGAGGAAATCAGCCCCAGCATTTT. Protein product: CASSLQGGGNQPQHF.

The J gene is TRBJ1-1, the V gene TRBV5-4; D ambiguous. V was pared by 5 bases and J by 6 bases, with 14 bases between. Germline V gives CDR1 SGHNT, CDR2 YYREEE (reference sequence). The CDR3 consists of 13 residues. The CDR3 loop reads CASRPQRRAEAFF. CDR3 DNA sequence: TGTGCCAGCAGGCCCCAGAGGAGGGCTGAAGCTTTCTTT. Variable domain in full (rest from reference TRBV5-4 and TRBJ1-1): ETGVTQSPTHLIKTRGQQVTLRCSSQSGHNTVSWYQQALGQGPQFIFQYYREEENGRGNFPPRFSGLQFPNYSSELNVNALELDDSALYLCASRPQRRAEAFFGQGTRLTVV.

The chain employs TRBV5-8 and TRBJ2-7, with a tentative D call TRBD2 (7 bases). Germline V CDR1 and CDR2: SGHTS, YDEGEE. V dropped 2 bases and J dropped 2 bases, with 17 bases sitting between them. This CDR3 is built from 16 residues. CDR3: CASSFRGGGSAYEQYF. CDR3 in DNA: TGTGCCAGCAGCTTCCGGGGAGGGGGAAGTGCCTACGAGCAGTACTTC.